The rows below give T cell receptor beta chains drawn from one sample of a study of blood T cell repertoires in COVID-19. Libraries were prepared by immunoSEQ multiplex PCR; TCRdb keeps only in-frame clonotypes and omits some of them. The table records about 59,000 clones, 87% of them present only once. Input material: peripheral blood. The receptors were gathered from a man older than 75 in a cohort sampled during active COVID-19. CDR3s include the opening cysteine and the closing phenylalanine or tryptophan. D genes are given only for firm matches. Clone size appears in some rows only: once, few, many, or a class for an expanded clone.

V gene	D gene	clone size	J gene	CDR3 protein	CDR3 DNA
TRBV7-2	.	.	TRBJ2-1	CASRGGNEQFF	TGTGCCTCGCGAGGGGGCAATGAGCAGTTCTTC
TRBV3-1/TRBV3-2	TRBD2	.	TRBJ2-1	CASSQELAGKSEQFF	TGTGCCAGCAGCCAAGAGCTAGCGGGAAAGTCTGAGCAGTTCTTC
TRBV30	.	.	TRBJ2-3	CAWSAPGSVTDTQYF	TGTGCCTGGAGTGCGCCCGGGAGTGTCACAGATACGCAGTATTTT
TRBV21-1	.	.	TRBJ1-2	CASSKGGRTSNYGYTF	TGTGCCAGCAGCAAAGGGGGGAGGACGTCTAACTATGGCTACACCTTC
TRBV27	TRBD2	.	TRBJ2-7	CASRSTSGGQVLEQYF	TGTGCCAGCAGATCGACTAGCGGGGGGCAAGTTTTAGAGCAGTACTTC
TRBV2	TRBD1	.	TRBJ1-2	CAGGTGEGGYTF	TGTGCCGGGGGGACAGGGGAGGGTGGCTACACCTTC
TRBV20-1	TRBD1	few	TRBJ2-1	CSASGRTGSSHEQFF	TGCAGTGCTAGTGGGAGGACAGGGAGCTCACATGAGCAGTTCTTC
TRBV5-6	TRBD2	few	TRBJ2-7	CASSPGLELGEQYF	TGTGCCAGCAGCCCGGGACTAGAATTGGGCGAGCAGTACTTC
TRBV19	TRBD2	.	TRBJ2-2	CASSIGGRGTGELFF	TGTGCCAGTAGTATTGGCGGGAGGGGCACCGGGGAGCTGTTTTTT
TRBV5-1	.	.	TRBJ2-3	CASSLRGGAVDTQYF	TGCGCCAGCAGCTTGAGGGGCGGTGCCGTAGATACGCAGTATTTT
TRBV11-2	TRBD2	.	TRBJ2-2	CASSLGGGAAGELFF	TGTGCCAGCAGCTTAGGCGGGGGGGCAGCCGGGGAGCTGTTTTTT
TRBV29-1	.	once	TRBJ1-1	CSVSRGTEAFF	TGCAGCGTTTCGCGGGGCACTGAAGCTTTCTTT
TRBV6-5	.	.	TRBJ2-3	CASTSVGASTDTQYF	TGTGCCAGCACTAGTGTGGGAGCTAGCACAGATACGCAGTATTTT
TRBV30	.	.	TRBJ2-3	CAWNRDRTDTQYF	TGTGCCTGGAACAGGGATCGCACAGATACGCAGTATTTT
TRBV19	TRBD1	.	TRBJ2-2	CASSIDAPGTGTGELFF	TGTGCCAGTAGTATAGATGCCCCGGGGACAGGCACCGGGGAGCTGTTTTTT
TRBV11-2	.	.	TRBJ2-4	CASSLDLGLAKNIQYF	TGTGCCAGCAGCTTAGATCTTGGGCTAGCCAAAAACATTCAGTACTTC
TRBV6-5	TRBD1	.	TRBJ1-1	CASQIDRGPTEAFF	TGTGCCAGCCAAATTGACAGGGGGCCCACTGAAGCTTTCTTT
TRBV29-1	TRBD1	.	TRBJ1-1	CSVADRGLTEAFF	TGCAGCGTTGCGGACAGGGGGCTCACTGAAGCTTTCTTT
TRBV6-5	.	.	TRBJ1-2	CASSRMRADYGYTF	TGTGCCAGCAGTCGCATGAGGGCGGACTATGGCTACACCTTC
TRBV6-6	.	few	TRBJ1-5	CASSYFGDQPQHF	TGTGCCAGCAGTTACTTCGGGGATCAGCCCCAGCATTTT
TRBV5-1	TRBD1	few	TRBJ2-7	CASSLGQSSYEQYF	TGCGCCAGCAGCCTGGGACAGAGCTCCTACGAGCAGTACTTC
TRBV19	TRBD1	.	TRBJ1-1	CASSIGQGILNTEAFF	TGTGCCAGTAGTATCGGACAGGGGATATTGAACACTGAAGCTTTCTTT
TRBV5-1	TRBD1	.	TRBJ1-2	CASSLVGTGNDGYTF	TGCGCCAGCAGCTTGGTTGGGACAGGGAATGATGGCTACACCTTC
TRBV5-1	.	.	TRBJ2-7	CASSTTSPGEQYF	TGCGCCAGCAGCACGACGTCCCCGGGGGAGCAGTACTTC
TRBV6-6	.	.	TRBJ1-3	CASSYWTAGNTIYF	TGTGCCAGCAGTTACTGGACAGCTGGAAACACCATATATTTT
TRBV6-5	.	.	TRBJ2-3	CASRPRGEGTDTQYF	TGTGCCAGCAGGCCTAGGGGGGAGGGAACAGATACGCAGTATTTT
TRBV7-8	TRBD1	once	TRBJ1-5	CASSWDSTSSNQPQHF	TGTGCCAGCAGCTGGGACAGTACTAGTAGCAATCAGCCCCAGCATTTT
TRBV27	TRBD1	.	TRBJ1-2	CASSPQGAEGYTF	TGTGCCAGCAGTCCACAGGGGGCGGAAGGCTACACCTTC
TRBV5-4	TRBD1	.	TRBJ1-3	CASSLDRGDTIYF	TGTGCCAGCAGCTTGGACAGGGGCGACACCATATATTTT
TRBV7-3	TRBD1	.	TRBJ2-7	CASSSEGQTKQYF	TGTGCCAGCAGCTCAGAGGGACAGACCAAGCAGTATTTC
TRBV27	.	.	TRBJ2-6	CASSDRPGIPVLTF	TGTGCCAGCAGCGACAGACCAGGAATTCCCGTCCTGACTTTC
TRBV5-1	TRBD1	.	TRBJ1-2	CASSTDRGRGYTF	TGCGCCAGCAGCACGGACAGGGGGCGAGGCTACACCTTC
TRBV29-1	TRBD1	few	TRBJ2-7	CSVLTGVIEQYF	TGCAGCGTTTTGACAGGGGTAATCGAGCAGTACTTC
TRBV28	.	.	TRBJ1-2	CASGTNRGGGYTF	TGTGCCAGCGGGACAAATAGAGGCGGTGGCTACACCTTC
TRBV30	.	.	TRBJ2-5	CAWSPIEETQYF	TGTGCCTGGAGTCCTATTGAAGAGACCCAGTACTTC
TRBV19	.	.	TRBJ2-2	CASSMSRQGTGELFF	TGTGCCAGTAGTATGTCGAGGCAGGGGACCGGGGAGCTGTTTTTT
TRBV19	TRBD1	.	TRBJ1-2	CASRDRGHDGYTF	TGTGCCAGTAGGGACAGGGGGCATGATGGCTACACCTTC
TRBV25-1	TRBD1	.	TRBJ1-1	CASTRGGEQGVAFF	TGTGCCAGCACCCGAGGGGGGGAACAGGGGGTTGCTTTCTTT
TRBV4-1	.	few	TRBJ2-5	CASSQNSVGGGAEETQYF	TGCGCCAGCAGCCAGAACTCGGTCGGCGGGGGCGCCGAGGAGACCCAGTACTTC
TRBV6-5	TRBD2	.	TRBJ2-7	CASSYSRGGPYEQYF	TGTGCCAGCAGTTACTCGCGCGGGGGACCCTACGAGCAGTACTTC
TRBV18	TRBD2	.	TRBJ2-7	CASSPSSGGNYEQYF	TGTGCCAGCTCACCATCTAGCGGAGGGAACTACGAGCAGTACTTC
TRBV18	TRBD2	.	TRBJ2-1	CASSDGTSGSNEQFF	TGTGCCAGCTCGGACGGGACTAGCGGGAGTAATGAGCAGTTCTTC
TRBV7-7	TRBD1	.	TRBJ2-5	CASSPDRAQETQYF	TGTGCTAGCAGCCCCGACAGGGCTCAAGAGACCCAGTACTTC
TRBV30	TRBD1	.	TRBJ1-5	CAWSSRTGFSNQPQHF	TGTGCCTGGAGTTCTCGGACAGGCTTCAGCAATCAGCCCCAGCATTTT
TRBV5-1	TRBD1	.	TRBJ1-4	CASSFTGDNEKLFF	TGCGCCAGCAGCTTCACAGGGGACAATGAAAAACTGTTTTTT
TRBV27	TRBD2	.	TRBJ2-1	CASSLSTSGISSYNEQFF	TGTGCCAGCAGTTTATCGACTAGCGGGATTAGTTCCTACAATGAGCAGTTCTTC
TRBV6-2/TRBV6-3	TRBD2	.	TRBJ2-7	CASSYPTGTSGASSYEQYF	TGTGCCAGCAGTTACCCTACCGGGACTAGCGGGGCCTCCTCCTACGAGCAGTACTTC
TRBV5-1	TRBD2	few	TRBJ2-2	CASSLGRETGELFF	TGCGCCAGCAGCTTGGGGCGGGAGACCGGGGAGCTGTTTTTT
TRBV10-1	TRBD2	.	TRBJ2-7	CASSGLAGDYEQYF	TGCGCCAGCAGCGGACTAGCGGGGGATTACGAGCAGTACTTC
TRBV6-2/TRBV6-3	TRBD1	.	TRBJ2-3	CASSYSPGQGLTDTQYF	TGTGCCAGCAGTTATTCCCCGGGACAGGGCCTCACAGATACGCAGTATTTT
TRBV18	TRBD2	.	TRBJ2-3	CASSPRGDDTQYF	TGTGCCAGCTCACCCCGGGGGGACGATACGCAGTATTTT
TRBV4-3	.	.	TRBJ2-1	CASSQDWRGPLDEQFF	TGCGCCAGCAGCCAAGATTGGCGGGGGCCCCTTGATGAGCAGTTCTTC
TRBV11-2	TRBD1	.	TRBJ2-7	CASSLITYRDSPNYEQYF	TGTGCCAGCAGCTTAATCACCTATCGGGACAGCCCAAACTACGAGCAGTACTTC
TRBV18	TRBD1	.	TRBJ1-1	CASSSGDSSYTEAFF	TGTGCCAGCTCATCGGGGGACAGCTCCTACACTGAAGCTTTCTTT
TRBV11-2	.	.	TRBJ1-6	CASSLGQGGNSPLHF	TGTGCCAGCAGCTTAGGGCAGGGTGGGAATTCACCCCTCCACTTT
TRBV9	.	.	TRBJ1-1	CASSPGLQNTEAFF	TGTGCCAGCAGCCCTGGACTTCAGAACACTGAAGCTTTCTTT
TRBV3-1/TRBV3-2	.	once	TRBJ1-1	CASSLSEGNTEAFF	TGTGCCAGCAGCCTATCGGAGGGGAACACTGAAGCTTTCTTT
TRBV30	.	.	TRBJ1-5	CAWTHGQPNQPQHF	TGTGCCTGGACCCACGGACAGCCTAATCAGCCCCAGCATTTT
TRBV7-8	TRBD2	.	TRBJ2-7	CASSYRDYVHEQYF	TGTGCCAGCAGCTACCGGGACTACGTTCACGAGCAGTACTTC
TRBV27	TRBD1	few	TRBJ1-5	CASSPRLGQGGQPQHF	TGTGCCAGCAGTCCCCGTCTGGGACAGGGCGGTCAGCCCCAGCATTTT